This T cell receptor beta chain is drawn from a study of OX40 agonist ivuxolimab in advanced cancers. Samples were taken at baseline and on day 1 of cycles 4 and 7. Germline values: CDR1 MDHEN, CDR2 SYDVKM. Between the trimmed V and J ends, which lost 3 bases and 3 bases, there was a span of 9 bases. This CDR3 region has 14 residues. This clone was recorded once. Repertoires were generated with immunoSEQ multiplex PCR, while TCRdb's copy carries only in-frame clones and drops some. The sample lists 90,000 to 95,000 clones, around 80% occurring once. The receptor comes from an adult with an advanced solid tumor such as melanoma, head and neck, liver or kidney cancer. V usage is TRBV28 and J usage is TRBJ2-1, with D hard to call. Sequenced material: CD4+ or CD8+ T cells sorted from blood, taken in a trial of the OX40 agonist ivuxolimab. The CDR3, as DNA: TGTGCCAGCAGTTTTACTCCAGGCTACAATGAGCAGTTCTTC. As protein: CASSFTPGYNEQFF. The full variable domain, with the rest looked up from reference TRBV28 and TRBJ2-1, is DVKVTQSSRYLVKRTGEKVFLECVQDMDHENMFWYRQDPGLGLRLIYFSYDVKMKEKGDIPEGYSVSREKKERFSLILESASTNQTSMYLCASSFTPGYNEQFFGPGTRLTVL.